This is a list of T cell receptor beta chains from one sample in a study of Graves' ophthalmopathy and Graves' hyperthyroidism. TCRdb called the multiplex PCR reads again in MiXCR, with one record for every CDR3 protein. The data contain fewer than 600,000 distinct CDR3 sequences, 14% of them singletons. Sequenced material: blood. The receptors shown here come from a woman in her twenties or thirties with Graves' ophthalmopathy. CDR3s include the opening cysteine and the closing phenylalanine or tryptophan. Each record gives: clone size, V gene, D gene, J gene, CDR3 DNA, CDR3 protein. The D gene is left open where the match is weak. Expanded clones get a size class; other rows say once, few or many, or leave the size out.

clone size: many
V gene: TRBV6-5
D gene: .
J gene: TRBJ1-1
CDR3 DNA: TGTGCCAGCAGTTATCTCCAAAGCAGGGGTAAAGCTTTCTTT
CDR3 protein: CASSYLQSRGKAFF

clone size: .
V gene: TRBV7-8
D gene: TRBD2
J gene: TRBJ2-5
CDR3 DNA: TGTGCCAGCAGCCCCCAACCCAGACTAGCGGGAGAAGGGAAGACCCAGTACTTC
CDR3 protein: CASSPQPRLAGEGKTQYF

clone size: many
V gene: TRBV6-1
D gene: .
J gene: TRBJ2-2
CDR3 DNA: TGTGCCAGCAGTGGAGACGACAGGAGACCGAACACCGGGGAGCTGTTTTTT
CDR3 protein: CASSGDDRRPNTGELFF

clone size: many
V gene: TRBV24-1
D gene: .
J gene: TRBJ2-2
CDR3 DNA: TGTGCCACCAGCCCCACACTGAACACCGGGGAGCTGTTTTTT
CDR3 protein: CATSPTLNTGELFF

clone size: few
V gene: TRBV30
D gene: .
J gene: TRBJ1-3
CDR3 DNA: TGTGCCTGGAAGAGCTCTGGAAACACCATATATTTT
CDR3 protein: CAWKSSGNTIYF

clone size: many
V gene: TRBV20-1
D gene: TRBD1
J gene: TRBJ1-1
CDR3 DNA: TGCAGTGCTAGGGCGCGGACAGGGATGGACACTGAAGCTTTCTTT
CDR3 protein: CSARARTGMDTEAFF

clone size: many
V gene: TRBV6-1
D gene: .
J gene: TRBJ2-7
CDR3 DNA: TGTGCCAGCAGTGAATCCCCTACCTACGAGCAGTACTTC
CDR3 protein: CASSESPTYEQYF

clone size: many
V gene: TRBV6-2/TRBV6-3
D gene: .
J gene: TRBJ2-2
CDR3 DNA: TGTGCCAGCAGTTACAAGAAAGGAGCAGGGGCGCTTGGTGACACCGGGGAGCTGTTTTTT
CDR3 protein: CASSYKKGAGALGDTGELFF

clone size: many
V gene: TRBV14
D gene: .
J gene: TRBJ2-5
CDR3 DNA: TGTGCCAGCAGCCAAGATCGATTCGCCGGGCAAGAGACCCAGTACTTC
CDR3 protein: CASSQDRFAGQETQYF

clone size: many
V gene: TRBV6-1
D gene: .
J gene: TRBJ2-7
CDR3 DNA: TGTGCCAGCAGTGAACCCGGTACCTCCTACGAGCAGTACTTC
CDR3 protein: CASSEPGTSYEQYF

clone size: .
V gene: TRBV6-5
D gene: .
J gene: TRBJ2-3
CDR3 DNA: TGTGCCAGCAGTTACGTTCAGAAGCGCACAGATACGCAGTATTTT
CDR3 protein: CASSYVQKRTDTQYF

clone size: many
V gene: TRBV29-1
D gene: .
J gene: TRBJ1-5
CDR3 DNA: TGCAGCGTTGAAGATAAGAATGGTCAGCCCCAGCATTTT
CDR3 protein: CSVEDKNGQPQHF

clone size: many
V gene: TRBV6-1
D gene: TRBD1
J gene: TRBJ2-7
CDR3 DNA: TGTGCCAGCAGTGGACTCCCGGGACAGGGGGAGCGCGAGCAGTACTTC
CDR3 protein: CASSGLPGQGEREQYF

clone size: many
V gene: TRBV28
D gene: .
J gene: TRBJ1-6
CDR3 DNA: TGTGCCAGTCGACCGAACTCCTATAATTCACCCCTCCACTTT
CDR3 protein: CASRPNSYNSPLHF

clone size: many
V gene: TRBV15
D gene: TRBD1
J gene: TRBJ2-5
CDR3 DNA: TGTGCCACCAAAACCGACAGGGATCAAGAGACCCAGTACTTC
CDR3 protein: CATKTDRDQETQYF

clone size: .
V gene: TRBV11-3
D gene: .
J gene: TRBJ2-5
CDR3 DNA: TGTGCCAGCAGCCAAAGTGCAGGGGCGGAGACCCAGTACTTC
CDR3 protein: CASSQSAGAETQYF